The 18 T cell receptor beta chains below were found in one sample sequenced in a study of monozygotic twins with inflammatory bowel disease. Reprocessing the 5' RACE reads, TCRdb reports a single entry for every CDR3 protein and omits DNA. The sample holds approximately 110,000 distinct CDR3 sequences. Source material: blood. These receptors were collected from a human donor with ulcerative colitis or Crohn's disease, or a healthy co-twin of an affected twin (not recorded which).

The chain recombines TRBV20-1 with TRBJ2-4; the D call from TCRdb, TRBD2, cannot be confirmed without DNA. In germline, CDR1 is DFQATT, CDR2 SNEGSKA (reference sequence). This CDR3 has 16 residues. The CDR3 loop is CSARGVVAPTENIQYF.

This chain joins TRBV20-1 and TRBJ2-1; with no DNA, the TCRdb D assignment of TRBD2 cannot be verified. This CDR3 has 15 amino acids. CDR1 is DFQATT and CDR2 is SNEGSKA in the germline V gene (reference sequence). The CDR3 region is CSASASGRAEDEQFF.

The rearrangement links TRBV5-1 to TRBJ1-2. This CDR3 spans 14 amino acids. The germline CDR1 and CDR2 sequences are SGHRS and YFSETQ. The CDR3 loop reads CASSWEDSARGYTF.

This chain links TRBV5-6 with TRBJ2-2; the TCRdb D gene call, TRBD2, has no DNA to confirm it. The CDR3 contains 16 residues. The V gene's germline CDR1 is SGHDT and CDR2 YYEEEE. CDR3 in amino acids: CASSLTSGRMNGELFF.

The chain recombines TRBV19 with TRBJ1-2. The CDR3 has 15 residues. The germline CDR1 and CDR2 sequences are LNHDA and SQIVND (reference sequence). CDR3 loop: CASSIGIGGQGGYTF.

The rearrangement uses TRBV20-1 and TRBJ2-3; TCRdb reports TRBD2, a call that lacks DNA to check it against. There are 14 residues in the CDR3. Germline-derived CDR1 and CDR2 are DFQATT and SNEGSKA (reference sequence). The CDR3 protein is CSAQATDYLGTQYF.

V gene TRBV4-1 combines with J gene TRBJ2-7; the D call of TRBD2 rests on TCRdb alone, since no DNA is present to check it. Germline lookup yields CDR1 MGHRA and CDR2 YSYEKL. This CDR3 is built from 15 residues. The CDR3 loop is CASSQSSDTRYEQYF.

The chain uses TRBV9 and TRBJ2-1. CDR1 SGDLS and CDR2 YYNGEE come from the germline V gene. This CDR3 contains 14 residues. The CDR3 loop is CASSVQSGHNEQFF.

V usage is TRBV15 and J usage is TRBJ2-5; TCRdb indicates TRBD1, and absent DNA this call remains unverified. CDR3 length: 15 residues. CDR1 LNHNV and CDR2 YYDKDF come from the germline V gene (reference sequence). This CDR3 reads CATSRPPTGRETQYF.

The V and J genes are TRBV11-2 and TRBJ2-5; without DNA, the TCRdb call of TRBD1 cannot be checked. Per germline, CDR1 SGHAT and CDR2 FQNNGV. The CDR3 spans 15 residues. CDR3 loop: CASSTGTGREETQYF.

CDR3 residues: CASSQGALQGPRNQPQHF. The gene calls are TRBV4-2 and TRBJ1-5. The CDR3 extends over 18 amino acids. Germline V CDR1 and CDR2: LGHNA, YNFKEQ.

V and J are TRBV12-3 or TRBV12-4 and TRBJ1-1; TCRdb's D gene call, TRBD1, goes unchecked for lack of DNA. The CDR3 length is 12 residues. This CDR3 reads CASSPTGGEAFF.

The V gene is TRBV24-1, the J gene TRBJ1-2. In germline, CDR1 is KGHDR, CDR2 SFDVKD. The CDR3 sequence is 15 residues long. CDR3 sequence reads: CATSEGTDMNYGYTF.

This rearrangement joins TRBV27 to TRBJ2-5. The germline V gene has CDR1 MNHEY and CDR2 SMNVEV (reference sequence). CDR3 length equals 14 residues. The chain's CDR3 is CASSFGQDQETQYF.

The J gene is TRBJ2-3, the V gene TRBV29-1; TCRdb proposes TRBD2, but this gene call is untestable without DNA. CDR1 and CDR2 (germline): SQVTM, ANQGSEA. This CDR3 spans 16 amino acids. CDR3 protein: CSVDASGGGSTDTQYF.

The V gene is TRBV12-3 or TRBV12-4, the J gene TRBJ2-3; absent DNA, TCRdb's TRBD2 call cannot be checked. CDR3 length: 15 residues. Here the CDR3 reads CASSSERIYTDTQYF.

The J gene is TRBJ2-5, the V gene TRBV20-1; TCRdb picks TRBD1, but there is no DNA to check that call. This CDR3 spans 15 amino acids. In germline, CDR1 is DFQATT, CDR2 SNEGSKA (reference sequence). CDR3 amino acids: CSARDPGGLQETQYF.

The CDR3 sequence: CASSPLLGRESEQFF. This sequence joins TRBV11-2 and TRBJ2-1; the D call from TCRdb, TRBD1, cannot be confirmed without DNA. Looked up from germline, CDR1 is SGHAT and CDR2 is FQNNGV. The CDR3 runs to 15 residues.